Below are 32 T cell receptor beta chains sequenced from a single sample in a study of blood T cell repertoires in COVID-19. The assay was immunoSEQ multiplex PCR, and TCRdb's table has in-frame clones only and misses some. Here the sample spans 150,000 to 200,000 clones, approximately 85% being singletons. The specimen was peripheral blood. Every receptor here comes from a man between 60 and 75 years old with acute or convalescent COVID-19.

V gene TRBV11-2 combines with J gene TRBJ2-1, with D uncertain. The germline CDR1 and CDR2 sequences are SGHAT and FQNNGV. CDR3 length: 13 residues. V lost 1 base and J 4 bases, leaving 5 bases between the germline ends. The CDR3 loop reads CASSLALYNEQFF. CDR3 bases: TGTGCCAGCAGCTTAGCGTTATACAATGAGCAGTTCTTC.

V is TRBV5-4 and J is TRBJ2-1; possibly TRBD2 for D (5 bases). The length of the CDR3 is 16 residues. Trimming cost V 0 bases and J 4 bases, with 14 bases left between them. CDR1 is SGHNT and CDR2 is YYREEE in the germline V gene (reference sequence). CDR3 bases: TGTGCCAGCAGCTTGGATGCGGGCGCGCGGTACAATGAGCAGTTCTTC. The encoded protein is CASSLDAGARYNEQFF.

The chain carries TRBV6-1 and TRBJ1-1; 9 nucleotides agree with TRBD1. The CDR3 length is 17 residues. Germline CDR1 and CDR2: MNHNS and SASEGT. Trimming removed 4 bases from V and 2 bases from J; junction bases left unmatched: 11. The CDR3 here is CASSGSGTGIRNTEAFF. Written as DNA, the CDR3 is TGTGCCAGCAGTGGCTCCGGGACAGGGATCCGAAACACTGAAGCTTTCTTT.

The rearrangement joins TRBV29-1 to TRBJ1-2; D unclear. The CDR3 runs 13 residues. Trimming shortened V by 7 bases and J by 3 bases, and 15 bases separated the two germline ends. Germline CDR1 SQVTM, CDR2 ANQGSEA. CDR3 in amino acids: CSATSVGDYGYTF. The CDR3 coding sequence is TGCAGCGCCACCTCGGTGGGCGACTATGGCTACACCTTC.

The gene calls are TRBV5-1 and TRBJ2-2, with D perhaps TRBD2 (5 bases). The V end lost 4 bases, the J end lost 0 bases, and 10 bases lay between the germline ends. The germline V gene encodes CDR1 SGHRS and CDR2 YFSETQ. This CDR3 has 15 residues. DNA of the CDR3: TGCGCCAGCAGCCCAAGGACTGCGAACACCGGGGAGCTGTTTTTT. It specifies CASSPRTANTGELFF.

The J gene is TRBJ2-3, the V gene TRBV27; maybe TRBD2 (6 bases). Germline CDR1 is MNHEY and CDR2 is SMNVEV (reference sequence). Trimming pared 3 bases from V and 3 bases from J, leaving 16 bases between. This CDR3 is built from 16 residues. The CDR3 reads CASSLRRGKSTDTQYF. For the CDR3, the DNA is TGTGCCAGCAGTTTGCGGCGGGGAAAATCAACAGATACGCAGTATTTT.

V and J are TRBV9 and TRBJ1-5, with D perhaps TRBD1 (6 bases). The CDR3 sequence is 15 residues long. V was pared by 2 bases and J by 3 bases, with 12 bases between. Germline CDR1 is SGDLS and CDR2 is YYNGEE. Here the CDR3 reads CASSVGGADNQPQHF. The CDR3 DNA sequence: TGTGCCAGCAGCGTCGGGGGGGCCGACAATCAGCCCCAGCATTTT.

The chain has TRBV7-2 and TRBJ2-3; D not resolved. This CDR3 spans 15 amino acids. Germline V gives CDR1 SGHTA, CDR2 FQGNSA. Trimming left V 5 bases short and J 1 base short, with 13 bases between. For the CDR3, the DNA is TGTGCCAGCAGCGGCTCGGGTTCAGGCACAGATACGCAGTATTTT. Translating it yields CASSGSGSGTDTQYF.

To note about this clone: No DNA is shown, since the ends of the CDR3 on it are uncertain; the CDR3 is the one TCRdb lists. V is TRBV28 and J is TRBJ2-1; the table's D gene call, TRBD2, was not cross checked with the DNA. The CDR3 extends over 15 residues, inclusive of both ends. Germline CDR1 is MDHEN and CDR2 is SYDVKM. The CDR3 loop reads CASSSSVAGYNEQFF.

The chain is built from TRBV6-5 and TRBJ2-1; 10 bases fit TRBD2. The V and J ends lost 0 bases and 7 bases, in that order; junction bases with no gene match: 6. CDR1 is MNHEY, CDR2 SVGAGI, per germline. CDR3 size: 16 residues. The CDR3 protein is CASSYSPSGRGNEQFF. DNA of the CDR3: TGTGCCAGCAGTTACTCACCTAGCGGGAGAGGGAATGAGCAGTTCTTC.

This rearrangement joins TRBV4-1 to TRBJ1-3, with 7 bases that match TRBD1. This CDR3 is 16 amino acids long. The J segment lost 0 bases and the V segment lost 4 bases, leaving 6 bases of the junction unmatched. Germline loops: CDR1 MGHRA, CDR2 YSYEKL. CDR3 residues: CASSPGTDRSGNTIYF. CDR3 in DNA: TGCGCCAGCAGCCCCGGGACAGACCGCTCTGGAAACACCATATATTTT.

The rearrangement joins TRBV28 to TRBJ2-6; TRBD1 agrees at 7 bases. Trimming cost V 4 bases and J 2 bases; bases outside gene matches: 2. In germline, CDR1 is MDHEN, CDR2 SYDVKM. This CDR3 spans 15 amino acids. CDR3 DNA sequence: TGTGCCAGCAGTTCCACAGGGGCTGGGGCCAACGTCCTGACTTTC. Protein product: CASSSTGAGANVLTF.

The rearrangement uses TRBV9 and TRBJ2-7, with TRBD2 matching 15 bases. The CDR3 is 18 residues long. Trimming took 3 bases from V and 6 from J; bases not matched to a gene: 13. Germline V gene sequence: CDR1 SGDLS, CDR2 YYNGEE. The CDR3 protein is CASSGTSGTSGRRVEQYF. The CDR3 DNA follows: TGTGCCAGCAGCGGGACCTCCGGGACTAGCGGGAGGCGGGTCGAGCAGTACTTC. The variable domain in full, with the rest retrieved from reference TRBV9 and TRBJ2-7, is DSGVTQTPKHLITATGQRVTLRCSPRSGDLSVYWYQQSLDQGLQFLIQYYNGEERAKGNILERFSAQQFPDLHSELNLSSLELGDSALYFCASSGTSGTSGRRVEQYFGPGTRLTVT.

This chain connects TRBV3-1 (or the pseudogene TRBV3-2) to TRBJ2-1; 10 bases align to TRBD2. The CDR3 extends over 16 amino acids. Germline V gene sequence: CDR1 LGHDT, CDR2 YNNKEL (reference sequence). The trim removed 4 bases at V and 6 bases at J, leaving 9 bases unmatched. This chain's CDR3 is CASSLGAGGYSNEQFF. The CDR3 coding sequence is TGTGCCAGCAGCCTTGGAGCGGGAGGGTATAGCAATGAGCAGTTCTTC.

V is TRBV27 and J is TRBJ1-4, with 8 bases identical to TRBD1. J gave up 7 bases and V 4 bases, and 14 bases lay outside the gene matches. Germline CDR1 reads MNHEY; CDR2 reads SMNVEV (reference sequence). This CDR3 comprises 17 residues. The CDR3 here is CASSSSFYRGGSEKLFF. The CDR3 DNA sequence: TGTGCCAGCAGTTCGTCCTTTTACAGGGGGGGAAGTGAAAAACTGTTTTTT.

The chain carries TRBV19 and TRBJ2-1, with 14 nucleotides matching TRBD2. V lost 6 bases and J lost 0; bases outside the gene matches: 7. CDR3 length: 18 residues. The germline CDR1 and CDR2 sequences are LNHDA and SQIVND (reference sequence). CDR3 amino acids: CASRKGLAGGSSYNEQFF. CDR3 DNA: TGTGCCAGTAGGAAAGGACTAGCGGGAGGAAGCTCCTACAATGAGCAGTTCTTC.

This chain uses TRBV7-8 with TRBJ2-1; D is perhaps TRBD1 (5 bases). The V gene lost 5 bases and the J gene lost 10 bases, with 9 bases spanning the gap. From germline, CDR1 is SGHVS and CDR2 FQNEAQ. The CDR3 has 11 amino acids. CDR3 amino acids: CASSTGPEQFF. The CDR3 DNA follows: TGTGCCAGCAGCACAGGACCCGAGCAGTTCTTC.

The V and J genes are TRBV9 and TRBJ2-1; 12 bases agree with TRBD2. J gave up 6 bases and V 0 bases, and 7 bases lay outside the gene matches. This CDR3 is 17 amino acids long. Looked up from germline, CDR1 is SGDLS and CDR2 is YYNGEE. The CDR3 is CASSVAGASGRANEQFF. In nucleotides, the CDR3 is TGTGCCAGCAGCGTAGCGGGGGCTAGCGGGAGGGCCAATGAGCAGTTCTTC.

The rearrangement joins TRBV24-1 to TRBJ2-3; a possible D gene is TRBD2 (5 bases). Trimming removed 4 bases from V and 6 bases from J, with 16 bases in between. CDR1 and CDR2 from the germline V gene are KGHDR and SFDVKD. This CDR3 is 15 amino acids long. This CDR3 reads CATSDRGLSGDTQYF. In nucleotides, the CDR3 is TGTGCCACCAGTGACCGCGGACTGTCCGGGGATACGCAGTATTTT.

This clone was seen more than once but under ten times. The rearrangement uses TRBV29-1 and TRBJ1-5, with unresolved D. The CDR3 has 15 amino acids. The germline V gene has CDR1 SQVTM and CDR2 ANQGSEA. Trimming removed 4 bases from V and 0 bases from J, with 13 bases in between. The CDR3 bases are TGCAGCGTTGTAACTGATCCCAATAGCAATCAGCCCCAGCATTTT. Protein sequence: CSVVTDPNSNQPQHF.

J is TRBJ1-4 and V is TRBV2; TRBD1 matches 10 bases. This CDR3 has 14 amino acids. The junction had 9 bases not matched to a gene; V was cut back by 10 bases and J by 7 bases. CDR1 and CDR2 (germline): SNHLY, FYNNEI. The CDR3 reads CATGEDRGSEKLFF. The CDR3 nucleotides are TGTGCCACCGGGGAGGACAGGGGGAGTGAAAAACTGTTTTTT.

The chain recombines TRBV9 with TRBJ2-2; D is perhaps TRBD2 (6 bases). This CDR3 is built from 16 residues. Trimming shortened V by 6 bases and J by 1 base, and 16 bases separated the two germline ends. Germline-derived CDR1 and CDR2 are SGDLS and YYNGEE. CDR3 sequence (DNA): TGTGCCAGCAATCCGGGAGACCGGTGGAACACCGGGGAGCTGTTTTTT. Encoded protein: CASNPGDRWNTGELFF.

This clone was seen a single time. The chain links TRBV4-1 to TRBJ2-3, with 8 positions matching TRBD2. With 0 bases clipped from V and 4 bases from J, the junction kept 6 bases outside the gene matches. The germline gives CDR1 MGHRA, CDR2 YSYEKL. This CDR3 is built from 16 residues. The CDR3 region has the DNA TGCGCCAGCAGCCAAGAGGGCGGGAGGTACTCAGATACGCAGTATTTT. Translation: CASSQEGGRYSDTQYF.

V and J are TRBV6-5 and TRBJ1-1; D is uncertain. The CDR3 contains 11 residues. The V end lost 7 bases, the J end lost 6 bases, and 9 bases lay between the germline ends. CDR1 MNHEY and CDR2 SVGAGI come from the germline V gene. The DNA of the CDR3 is TGTGCCAGCACCCGAGGAGCTGAAGCTTTCTTT. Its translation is CASTRGAEAFF.

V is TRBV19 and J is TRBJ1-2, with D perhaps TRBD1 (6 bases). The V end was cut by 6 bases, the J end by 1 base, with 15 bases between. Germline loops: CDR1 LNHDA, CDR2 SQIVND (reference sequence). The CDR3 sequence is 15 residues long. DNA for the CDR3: TGTGCCAGTAGGCACAGCAGGGGATTTAACTATGGCTACACCTTC. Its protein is CASRHSRGFNYGYTF.

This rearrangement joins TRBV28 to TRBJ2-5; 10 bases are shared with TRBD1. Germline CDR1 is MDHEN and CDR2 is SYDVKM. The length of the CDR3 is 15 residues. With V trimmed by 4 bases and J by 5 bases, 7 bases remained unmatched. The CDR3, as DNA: TGTGCCAGCAGTTCCCCGACAGGGGGCGGGGAGACCCAGTACTTC. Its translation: CASSSPTGGGETQYF.

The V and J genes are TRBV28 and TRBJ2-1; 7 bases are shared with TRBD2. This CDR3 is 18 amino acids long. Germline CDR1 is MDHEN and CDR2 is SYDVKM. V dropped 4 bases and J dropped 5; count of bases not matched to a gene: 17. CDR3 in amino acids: CASSSEARAGARHNEQFF. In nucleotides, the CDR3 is TGTGCCAGCAGTTCCGAGGCCCGGGCGGGAGCTCGGCACAATGAGCAGTTCTTC.

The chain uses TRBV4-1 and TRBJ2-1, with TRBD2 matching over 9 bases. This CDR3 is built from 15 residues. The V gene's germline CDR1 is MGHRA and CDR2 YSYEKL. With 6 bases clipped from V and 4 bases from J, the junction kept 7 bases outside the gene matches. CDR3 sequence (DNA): TGCGCCAGCAGGCCCCTAGCGGGGTTATACAATGAGCAGTTCTTC. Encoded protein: CASRPLAGLYNEQFF.

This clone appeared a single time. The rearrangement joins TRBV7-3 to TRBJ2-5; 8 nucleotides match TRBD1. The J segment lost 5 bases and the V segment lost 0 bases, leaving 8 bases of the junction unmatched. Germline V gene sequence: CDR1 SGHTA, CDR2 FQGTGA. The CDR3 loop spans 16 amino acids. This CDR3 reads CASSLTGTGTRETQYF. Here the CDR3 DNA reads TGTGCCAGCAGCTTAACGGGGACAGGCACGAGGGAGACCCAGTACTTC. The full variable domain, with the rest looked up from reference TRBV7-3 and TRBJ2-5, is GAGVSQTPSNKVTEKGKYVELRCDPISGHTALYWYRQSLGQGPEFLIYFQGTGAADDSGLPNDRFFAVRPEGSVSTLKIQRTERGDSAVYLCASSLTGTGTRETQYFGPGTRLLVL.

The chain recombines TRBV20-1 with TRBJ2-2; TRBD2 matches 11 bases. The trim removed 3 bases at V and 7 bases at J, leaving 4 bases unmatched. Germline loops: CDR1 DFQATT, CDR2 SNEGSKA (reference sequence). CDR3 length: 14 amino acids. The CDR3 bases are TGCAGTGCTAGTAGCGGGAGGGCCAGCGGGGAGCTGTTTTTT. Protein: CSASSGRASGELFF.

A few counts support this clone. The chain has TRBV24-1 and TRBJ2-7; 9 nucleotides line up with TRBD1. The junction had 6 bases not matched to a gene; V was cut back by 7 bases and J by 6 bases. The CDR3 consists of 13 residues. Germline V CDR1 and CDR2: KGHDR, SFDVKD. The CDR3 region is CATSLQGAVEQYF. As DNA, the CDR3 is TGTGCCACCAGCCTACAGGGGGCCGTCGAGCAGTACTTC.

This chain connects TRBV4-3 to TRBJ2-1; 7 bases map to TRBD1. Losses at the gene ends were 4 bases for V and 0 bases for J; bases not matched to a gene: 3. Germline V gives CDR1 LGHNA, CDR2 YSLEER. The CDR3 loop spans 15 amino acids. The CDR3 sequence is CASSPRDSSYNEQFF. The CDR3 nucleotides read TGCGCCAGCAGCCCCAGGGACAGCTCCTACAATGAGCAGTTCTTC.